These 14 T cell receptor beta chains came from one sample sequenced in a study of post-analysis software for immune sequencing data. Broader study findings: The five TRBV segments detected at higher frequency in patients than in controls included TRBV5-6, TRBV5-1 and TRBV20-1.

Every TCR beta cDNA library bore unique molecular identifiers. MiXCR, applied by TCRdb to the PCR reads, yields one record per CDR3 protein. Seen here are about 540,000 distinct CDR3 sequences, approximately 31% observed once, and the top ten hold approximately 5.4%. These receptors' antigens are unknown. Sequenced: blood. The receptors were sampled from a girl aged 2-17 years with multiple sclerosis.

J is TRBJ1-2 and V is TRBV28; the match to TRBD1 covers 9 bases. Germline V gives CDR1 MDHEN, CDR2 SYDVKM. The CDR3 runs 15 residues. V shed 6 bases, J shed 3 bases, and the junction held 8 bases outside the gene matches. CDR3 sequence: CASSTATGGHYGYTF. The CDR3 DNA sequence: TGTGCCAGCAGCACGGCGACAGGGGGTCACTATGGCTACACCTTC.

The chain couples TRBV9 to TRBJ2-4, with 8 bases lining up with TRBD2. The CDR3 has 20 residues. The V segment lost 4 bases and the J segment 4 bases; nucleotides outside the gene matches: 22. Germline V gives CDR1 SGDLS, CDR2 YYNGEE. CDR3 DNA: TGTGCCAGCAGCCCGGCCGGATTTCCGGGGGGGGTACACGTGAAAAACATTCAGTACTTC. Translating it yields CASSPAGFPGGVHVKNIQYF.

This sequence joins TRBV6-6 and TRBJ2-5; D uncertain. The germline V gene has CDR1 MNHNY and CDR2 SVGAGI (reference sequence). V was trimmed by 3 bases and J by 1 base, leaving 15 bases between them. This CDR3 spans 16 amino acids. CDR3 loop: CASSYPDQNFQETQYF. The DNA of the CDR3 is TGTGCCAGCAGTTATCCGGATCAAAATTTCCAAGAGACCCAGTACTTC.

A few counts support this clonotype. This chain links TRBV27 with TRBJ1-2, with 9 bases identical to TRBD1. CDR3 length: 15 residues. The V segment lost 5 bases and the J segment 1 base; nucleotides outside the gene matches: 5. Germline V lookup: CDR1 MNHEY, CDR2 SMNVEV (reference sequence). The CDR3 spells CASSKGQGNNYGYTF. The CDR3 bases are TGTGCCAGCAGTAAAGGACAGGGGAATAACTATGGCTACACCTTC.

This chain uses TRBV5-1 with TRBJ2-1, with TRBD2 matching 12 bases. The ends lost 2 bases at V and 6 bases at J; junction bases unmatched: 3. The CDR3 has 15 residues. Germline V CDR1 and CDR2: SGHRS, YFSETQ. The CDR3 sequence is CASSLTSGGTNEQFF. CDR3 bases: TGCGCCAGCAGCTTAACTAGCGGGGGGACCAATGAGCAGTTCTTC.

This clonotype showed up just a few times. CDR3 residues: CASSEGTSVETQYF. The CDR3 DNA reads TGTGCCAGCAGTGAAGGGACTAGCGTTGAGACCCAGTACTTC. The chain links TRBV2 to TRBJ2-5; 9 nucleotides line up with TRBD2. J was trimmed by 5 bases and V by 1 base; bases with no gene match: 2. This CDR3 contains 14 residues. Germline CDR1 is SNHLY and CDR2 is FYNNEI. The full variable domain, rest sourced from reference TRBV2 and TRBJ2-5, is EPEVTQTPSHQVTQMGQEVILRCVPISNHLYFYWYRQILGQKVEFLVSFYNNEISEKSEIFDDQFSVERPDGSNFTLKIRSTKLEDSAMYFCASSEGTSVETQYFGPGTRLLVL.

Here the CDR3 reads CASSPENGQTLFEKLFF. The DNA of the CDR3 is TGTGCCAGCTCACCGGAAAACGGACAGACCCTTTTCGAAAAACTGTTTTTT. The chain joins TRBV18 to TRBJ1-4; D is perhaps TRBD1 (6 bases). The CDR3 has 17 residues. Germline values: CDR1 KGHSH, CDR2 LQKENI. Trimming stripped 3 bases from V and 8 bases from J, with 22 bases between.

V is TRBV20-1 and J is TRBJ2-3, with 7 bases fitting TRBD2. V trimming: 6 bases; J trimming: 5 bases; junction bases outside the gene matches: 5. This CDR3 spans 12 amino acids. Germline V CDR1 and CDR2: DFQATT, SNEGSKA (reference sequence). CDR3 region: CSARTSIDTQYF. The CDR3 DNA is TGCAGTGCAAGGACTAGTATAGATACGCAGTATTTT.

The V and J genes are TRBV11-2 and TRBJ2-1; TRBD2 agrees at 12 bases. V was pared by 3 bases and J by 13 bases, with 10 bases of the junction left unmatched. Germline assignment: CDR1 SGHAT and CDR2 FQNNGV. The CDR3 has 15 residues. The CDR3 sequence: CASSFGLAGGVGQFF. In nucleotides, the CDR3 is TGTGCCAGCAGCTTCGGGCTAGCGGGGGGGGTTGGCCAGTTCTTC.

The CDR3 sequence: CAINGGGDQPQHF. CDR3 nucleotide sequence: TGTGCCATCAATGGGGGGGGGGATCAGCCCCAGCATTTT. The V call is TRBV10-3, the J call TRBJ1-5, with D possibly being TRBD1 (5 bases). Germline V gene sequence: CDR1 ENHRY, CDR2 SYGVKD. V lost 7 bases and J 5 bases, leaving 12 bases between the germline ends. CDR3 size: 13 residues.

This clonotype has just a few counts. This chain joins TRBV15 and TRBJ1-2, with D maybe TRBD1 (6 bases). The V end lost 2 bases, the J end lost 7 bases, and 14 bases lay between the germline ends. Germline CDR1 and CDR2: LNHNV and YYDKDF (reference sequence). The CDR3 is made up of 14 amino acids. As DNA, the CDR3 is TGTGCCACCAGCAGATCGCCAGGGGATTTTGGCTACACCTTC. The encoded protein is CATSRSPGDFGYTF.

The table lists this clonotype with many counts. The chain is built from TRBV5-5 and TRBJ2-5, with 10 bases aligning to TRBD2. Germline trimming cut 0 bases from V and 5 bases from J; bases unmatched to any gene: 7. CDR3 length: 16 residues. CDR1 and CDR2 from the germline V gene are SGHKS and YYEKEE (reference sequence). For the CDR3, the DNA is TGTGCCAGCAGCTTGGTAATAGCGGGGGGACAGGAGACCCAGTACTTC. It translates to CASSLVIAGGQETQYF.

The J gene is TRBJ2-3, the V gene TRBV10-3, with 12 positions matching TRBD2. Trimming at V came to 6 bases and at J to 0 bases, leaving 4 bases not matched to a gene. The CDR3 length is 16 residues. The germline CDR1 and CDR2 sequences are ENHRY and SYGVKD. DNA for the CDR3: TGTGCCATCAGCCGACTAGCGGGGGCCAGCACAGATACGCAGTATTTT. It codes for CAISRLAGASTDTQYF.

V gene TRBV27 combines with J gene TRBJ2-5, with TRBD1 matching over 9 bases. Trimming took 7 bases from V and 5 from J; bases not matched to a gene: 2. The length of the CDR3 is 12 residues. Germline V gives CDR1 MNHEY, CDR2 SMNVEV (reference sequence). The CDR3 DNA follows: TGTGCCAGCAATGGACAGGGGGAGACCCAGTACTTC. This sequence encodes CASNGQGETQYF.